Listed here are 21 T cell receptor beta chains from one sample, sequenced in a study of blood T cell repertoires in COVID-19. TCRdb keeps only in-frame clones here, not all; method: immunoSEQ multiplex PCR. This repertoire shows approximately 130,000 clones, roughly four fifths found once; its top ten account for 10% to 13%. The source material was peripheral blood. These TCRs come from a human donor in a cohort sampled during active COVID-19.

J is TRBJ2-7 and V is TRBV19; 8 bases match TRBD2. Germline CDR1 LNHDA, CDR2 SQIVND (reference sequence). J lost 1 base, V lost 3 bases, and 5 bases had no gene match. This CDR3 is built from 15 residues. The CDR3 loop is CASSIFSGRSYEQYF. The CDR3 DNA sequence: TGTGCCAGTAGTATCTTCAGCGGGAGATCCTACGAGCAGTACTTC.

This clone was detected only once. V is TRBV5-5 and J is TRBJ2-3; 7 nucleotides line up with TRBD2. Germline values: CDR1 SGHKS, CDR2 YYEKEE (reference sequence). J lost 3 bases, V lost 1 base, and 2 bases had no gene match. The CDR3 sequence is 14 residues long. The CDR3 nucleotides are TGTGCCAGCAGCTTGTGGGGGGGAACAGATACGCAGTATTTT. Protein sequence: CASSLWGGTDTQYF.

This clone was seen just once. The gene calls are TRBV5-5 and TRBJ1-2, with D tentatively TRBD1 (5 bases). V shed 3 bases and J shed 1 base, with 7 bases lying between them. The CDR3 is made up of 13 amino acids. The V gene's germline CDR1 is SGHKS and CDR2 YYEKEE (reference sequence). The chain's CDR3 is CASSWQGNYGYTF. The CDR3 DNA is TGTGCCAGCAGCTGGCAGGGTAACTATGGCTACACCTTC.

V usage is TRBV7-2 and J usage is TRBJ2-5, with 8 bases identical to TRBD2. Germline CDR1 SGHTA, CDR2 FQGNSA. V was pared by 1 base and J by 5 bases, with 9 bases of the junction left unmatched. The CDR3 consists of 16 residues. CDR3 nucleotide sequence: TGTGCCAGCAGCTTAGGGCCTGGCGGGGGGAGGGAGACCCAGTACTTC. This codes for CASSLGPGGGRETQYF.

This clone was seen once. The chain's CDR3 is CASNPNPGVGTEAFF. Here the CDR3 DNA reads TGCGCCAGCAACCCTAACCCGGGGGTTGGCACTGAAGCTTTCTTT. This chain uses TRBV10-2 with TRBJ1-1, with D tentatively TRBD1 (5 bases). Germline V gives CDR1 WSHSY, CDR2 SAAADI. Trimming took 7 bases from V and 4 from J, leaving 19 bases between them. This CDR3 spans 15 amino acids.

J is TRBJ1-5 and V is TRBV6-6; the match to TRBD1 covers 10 bases. Germline-derived CDR1 and CDR2 are MNHNY and SVGAGI (reference sequence). V was pared by 6 bases and J by 4 bases, with 9 bases of the junction left unmatched. This CDR3 has 16 residues. The CDR3 DNA is TGTGCCAGCAGGGAGGGGGGACAGGGGACAAATCAGCCCCAGCATTTT. It yields the protein CASREGGQGTNQPQHF.

The chain employs TRBV28 and TRBJ2-3; TRBD1 aligns across 8 bases. Losses at the gene ends were 6 bases for V and 1 base for J; bases not matched to a gene: 6. The germline V gene encodes CDR1 MDHEN and CDR2 SYDVKM. The CDR3 totals 15 residues. CDR3 in amino acids: CASRADRVRTDTQYF. For the CDR3, the DNA is TGTGCCAGCAGAGCGGACAGGGTACGCACAGATACGCAGTATTTT.

The chain employs TRBV7-2 and TRBJ2-7, with TRBD1 matching 9 bases. Per germline, CDR1 SGHTA and CDR2 FQGNSA. V shed 2 bases, J shed 6 bases, and the junction held 11 bases outside the gene matches. CDR3 length: 16 residues. The CDR3 spells CASSLNPGQGRSEQYF. The CDR3, as DNA: TGTGCCAGCAGCTTAAATCCGGGACAGGGAAGGTCCGAGCAGTACTTC.

The CDR3 reads CASSEFPGGLTGELFF. CDR3 DNA sequence: TGCGCCAGCAGTGAGTTTCCGGGGGGTCTCACCGGGGAGCTGTTTTTT. The J gene is TRBJ2-2, the V gene TRBV10-1, with 7 bases aligning to TRBD2. The length of the CDR3 is 16 residues. V lost 1 base to trimming and J lost 4 bases; unmatched junction nucleotides: 6. The germline CDR1 and CDR2 sequences are WNHNN and SYGVQD (reference sequence).

The V gene is TRBV30, the J gene TRBJ1-6, with 8 positions matching TRBD1. The CDR3 is made up of 13 amino acids. Germline lookup yields CDR1 GTSNPN and CDR2 SVGIG (reference sequence). V was clipped by 1 base and J by 9 bases; unmatched bases: 2. CDR3 DNA: TGTGCCTGGAGTGGACAGGGGATTTCACCCCTCCACTTT. Protein product: CAWSGQGISPLHF.

The chain combines TRBV13 with TRBJ2-4, with D tentatively TRBD2 (5 bases). V dropped 1 base and J dropped 7 bases, with 11 bases sitting between them. This CDR3 is built from 14 residues. The germline V gene encodes CDR1 PRHDT and CDR2 FYEKMQ (reference sequence). The CDR3 DNA reads TGTGCCAGCAGCTTAGAAACAGAGGGCAACATTCAGTACTTC. It is translated as CASSLETEGNIQYF.

The CDR3 loop is CASSREDGDTDTQYF. The DNA of the CDR3 is TGTGCCAGCAGCAGAGAGGACGGGGACACAGATACGCAGTATTTT. The chain employs TRBV11-3 and TRBJ2-3, with a weak D call TRBD2 (5 bases). V shed 5 bases and J shed 2 bases, with 14 bases lying between them. Germline V gives CDR1 SGHNT, CDR2 YENEEA. The CDR3 has 15 amino acids.

The chain recombines TRBV11-2 with TRBJ2-3, with 9 bases aligning to TRBD2. The CDR3 spans 15 residues. The V and J ends lost 1 base and 5 bases, in that order; junction bases with no gene match: 4. Germline CDR1 SGHAT, CDR2 FQNNGV. The chain's CDR3 is CASSLVVRGGDTQYF. CDR3 DNA: TGTGCCAGCAGCTTAGTGGTGCGGGGGGGAGATACGCAGTATTTT.

The chain carries TRBV5-1 and TRBJ2-3; 11 bases map to TRBD2. CDR1 is SGHRS and CDR2 is YFSETQ in the germline V gene. V lost 3 bases, J lost 6 bases, and 3 bases stayed unmatched. The CDR3 length is 14 residues. CDR3 nucleotide sequence: TGCGCCAGCAGCTCTAGCGGGGGGCCGGATACGCAGTATTTT. This sequence encodes CASSSSGGPDTQYF. Based on the CDR3 plus reference TRBV5-1 and TRBJ2-3, the full variable domain is KAGVTQTPRYLIKTRGQQVTLSCSPISGHRSVSWYQQTPGQGLQFLFEYFSETQRNKGNFPGRFSGRQFSNSRSEMNVSTLELGDSALYLCASSSSGGPDTQYFGPGTRLTVL.

The chain couples TRBV18 to TRBJ1-5, with 7 nucleotides matching TRBD1. Germline CDR1 KGHSH, CDR2 LQKENI. The CDR3 covers 14 residues. V lost 5 bases and J lost 4; bases outside the gene matches: 5. The CDR3 DNA reads as TGTGCCAGCTCATCTGGACAGGATAATCAGCCCCAGCATTTT. This translates into CASSSGQDNQPQHF.

This chain links TRBV27 with TRBJ2-7, with 7 bases lining up with TRBD1. V trimming: 3 bases; J trimming: 3 bases; junction bases outside the gene matches: 5. Germline loops: CDR1 MNHEY, CDR2 SMNVEV (reference sequence). The CDR3 is made up of 14 amino acids. CDR3 loop: CASSFQGDRYEQYF. In nucleotides, the CDR3 is TGTGCCAGCAGTTTTCAGGGGGATCGCTACGAGCAGTACTTC.

The rearrangement joins TRBV7-9 to TRBJ1-2; weak D call: TRBD1 (5 bases). V was pared by 2 bases and J by 1 base, with 17 bases between. Germline V gene data show CDR1 as SEHNR and CDR2 as FQNEAQ (reference sequence). The CDR3 has 17 amino acids. CDR3 region: CASSLYNSGGFNYGYTF. Here the CDR3 DNA reads TGTGCCAGCAGCTTATATAATAGTGGGGGGTTTAACTATGGCTACACCTTC.

This chain connects TRBV9 to TRBJ2-1; 7 nucleotides line up with TRBD1. J lost 6 bases, V lost 4 bases, and 10 bases had no gene match. This CDR3 is 15 amino acids long. CDR1 is SGDLS and CDR2 is YYNGEE in the germline V gene. CDR3 in amino acids: CASSSGTAAINEQFF. For the CDR3, the DNA is TGTGCCAGCAGCTCCGGGACAGCCGCCATCAATGAGCAGTTCTTC.

The V call is TRBV27, the J call TRBJ1-3, with TRBD1 matching 9 bases. The CDR3 consists of 20 residues. Germline V lookup: CDR1 MNHEY, CDR2 SMNVEV (reference sequence). With V trimmed by 7 bases and J by 0 bases, 19 bases remained unmatched. The CDR3 here is CASTLRGSGQGPSSGNTIYF. The CDR3 DNA reads as TGTGCCAGCACCTTAAGGGGGTCGGGACAGGGCCCTTCCTCTGGAAACACCATATATTTT.

This chain joins TRBV4-1 and TRBJ1-2; TRBD1 matches 11 bases. V gave up 2 bases and J gave up 5 bases; unmatched junction bases: 10. Germline lookup yields CDR1 MGHRA and CDR2 YSYEKL. The CDR3 is 17 residues long. CDR3 in amino acids: CASSQPTGTGGKYGYTF. In nucleotides, the CDR3 is TGCGCCAGCAGCCAACCTACTGGGACAGGGGGAAAATATGGCTACACCTTC.

This chain links TRBV5-6 with TRBJ2-1; 10 bases agree with TRBD2. The CDR3 is 15 amino acids. Germline V gives CDR1 SGHDT, CDR2 YYEEEE. The J segment lost 8 bases and the V segment lost 0 bases, leaving 5 bases of the junction unmatched. CDR3 coding DNA: TGTGCCAGCAGCTTGGGTAGCGGGGGGTTCGATGAGCAGTTCTTC. Protein sequence: CASSLGSGGFDEQFF.